This T cell receptor (beta chain) emerged from a study of blood T cell repertoires in COVID-19. Study-wide background: Material from acute and convalescent COVID-19 was sourced from the United States, Italy and Spain. T cells, B-cell-depleted T cells, or PBMCs supplied cDNA or gDNA.

Germline V gene lookup returns CDR1 SNHLY and CDR2 FYNNEI. This CDR3 spans 14 amino acids. V trimming: 6 bases; J trimming: 4 bases; junction bases outside the gene matches: 3. As handled by the study authors: Estimation of nucleated cell counts relied on the amplification of reference gene primers. Profiled with immunoSEQ multiplex PCR; TCRdb holds only in-frame clones, not every one. That table gives V, J and clone size, and the DNA gave D and trimming. Among approximately 260,000 clones listed, approximately 86% were seen once. This clone was seen a handful of times. This clonotype was obtained from a man between 18 and 35 years old with active or convalescent COVID-19. The rearrangement joins TRBV2 to TRBJ2-3; TRBD2 aligns across 11 bases. The material sequenced was peripheral blood. CDR3 sequence: CASRSSGGSDTQYF. CDR3 coding DNA: TGTGCCAGCAGGTCTAGCGGGGGGTCAGATACGCAGTATTTT. Combining the CDR3 with reference TRBV2 and TRBJ2-3 gives the whole variable domain EPEVTQTPSHQVTQMGQEVILRCVPISNHLYFYWYRQILGQKVEFLVSFYNNEISEKSEIFDDQFSVERPDGSNFTLKIRSTKLEDSAMYFCASRSSGGSDTQYFGPGTRLTVL.